One sample yielded the 20 T cell receptor beta chains listed below, sequenced in a study of T cells in Graves' hyperthyroidism and ophthalmopathy. RNA transcripts were the template for amplifying TCR beta CDR3 regions. HTBI primers were the set used in a first-round RT-PCR of the TCR CDR3. TCRdb re-derived calls from the multiplex PCR reads in MiXCR, one entry per CDR3 protein. Among about 690,000 distinct CDR3 sequences listed, about 18% were seen once. Specimen: blood. The source is a man over 45 with Graves' hyperthyroidism.

Ten or more counts support this clonotype. The V gene is TRBV7-9, the J gene TRBJ2-3; D is unresolved. Germline V gene lookup returns CDR1 SEHNR and CDR2 FQNEAQ (reference sequence). The CDR3 is 17 amino acids. Trimming shortened V by 0 bases and J by 2 bases, and 15 bases separated the two germline ends. For the CDR3, the DNA is TGTGCCAGCAGCTTAGCGCTGTCACGCCATATCACAGATACGCAGTATTTT. Translating gives CASSLALSRHITDTQYF. Looking up the rest from reference TRBV7-9 and TRBJ2-3 gives the full variable domain: DTGVSQNPRHKITKRGQNVTFRCDPISEHNRLYWYRQTLGQGPEFLTYFQNEAQLEKSRLLSDRFSAERPKGSFSTLEIQRTEQGDSAMYLCASSLALSRHITDTQYFGPGTRLTVL.

In this sample, this clonotype turned up a few times. The V and J genes are TRBV29-1 and TRBJ2-3, with D hard to call. The germline V gene has CDR1 SQVTM and CDR2 ANQGSEA. The germline V and J ends were trimmed by 4 bases and 4 bases, with 9 bases remaining between them. The CDR3 has 12 amino acids. DNA of the CDR3: TGCAGCGTTGTACGGAGCGCAGATACGCAGTATTTT. Residues: CSVVRSADTQYF.

The chain employs TRBV19 and TRBJ1-1, with 8 nucleotides matching TRBD1. The V segment lost 7 bases and the J segment 0 bases; nucleotides outside the gene matches: 7. This CDR3 is built from 15 residues. Germline V gives CDR1 LNHDA, CDR2 SQIVND (reference sequence). Written as DNA, the CDR3 is TGTGCCAGTAAGACGACAGGGGCGGTGAACACTGAAGCTTTCTTT. This gives the protein CASKTTGAVNTEAFF. The variable domain in full, with the rest retrieved from reference TRBV19 and TRBJ1-1, is DGGITQSPKYLFRKEGQNVTLSCEQNLNHDAMYWYRQDPGQGLRLIYYSQIVNDFQKGDIAEGYSVSREKKESFPLTVTSAQKNPTAFYLCASKTTGAVNTEAFFGQGTRLTVV.

This sequence joins TRBV20-1 and TRBJ2-7; no reliable D call. V was shortened by 0 bases and J by 6 bases, with 15 bases between the two germline ends. CDR1 and CDR2 from the germline V gene are DFQATT and SNEGSKA (reference sequence). This CDR3 contains 14 residues. The CDR3 DNA reads TGCAGTGCTAGAGATCGTCCTAAGTCACCCGAGCAGTACTTC. Translation gives CSARDRPKSPEQYF.

This clonotype was seen a handful of times. The chain employs TRBV20-1 and TRBJ2-7; 9 nucleotides match TRBD2. The CDR3 has 14 amino acids. CDR1 is DFQATT and CDR2 is SNEGSKA in the germline V gene (reference sequence). J was trimmed by 4 bases and V by 4 bases; bases with no gene match: 8. DNA for the CDR3: TGCAGTGCTACTCACCCTAGCGGGAATTACGAGCAGTACTTC. Encoded protein: CSATHPSGNYEQYF.

This clonotype has ten or more counts. This chain connects TRBV3-1 to TRBJ2-7, with 8 bases matching TRBD2. V was pared by 0 bases and J by 4 bases, with 2 bases of the junction left unmatched. The germline V gene encodes CDR1 LGHDT and CDR2 YNNKEL (reference sequence). The CDR3 consists of 14 residues. CDR3: CASSQDLAGYEQYF. The CDR3 DNA is TGTGCCAGCAGCCAAGATTTAGCGGGGTACGAGCAGTACTTC.

This clonotype was counted at least ten times. The chain joins TRBV11-2 to TRBJ2-7, with 13 bases fitting TRBD2. CDR3 length: 16 amino acids. Germline trimming cut 5 bases from V and 4 bases from J; bases unmatched to any gene: 8. Looked up from germline, CDR1 is SGHAT and CDR2 is FQNNGV. The CDR3 here is CASSQTGGLAGYEQYF. The DNA of the CDR3 is TGTGCCAGCAGCCAAACGGGGGGACTAGCGGGGTACGAGCAGTACTTC.

This clonotype was seen a handful of times. This sequence joins TRBV4-1 and TRBJ2-7; TRBD2 matches at 7 bases. V was clipped by 3 bases and J by 3 bases; unmatched bases: 5. The germline CDR1 and CDR2 sequences are MGHRA and YSYEKL. The CDR3 contains 14 residues. For the CDR3, the DNA is TGCGCCAGCAGCCACCCCGGACTAGACTACGAGCAGTACTTC. Protein: CASSHPGLDYEQYF.

The rearrangement joins TRBV10-3 to TRBJ2-7, with TRBD2 as a possible D gene (6 bases). V lost 3 bases to trimming and J lost 4 bases, with 10 bases between them. Germline V gene sequence: CDR1 ENHRY, CDR2 SYGVKD. The CDR3 has 13 residues. This CDR3 reads CAISEGGGYEQYF. CDR3 sequence (DNA): TGTGCCATCAGTGAAGGCGGAGGGTACGAGCAGTACTTC.

As to this clonotype: One junction end disagrees with the germline gene, perhaps due to a read error. The chain recombines TRBV11-2 with TRBJ2-3, with TRBD2 matching over 13 bases. The germline CDR1 and CDR2 sequences are SGHAT and FQNNGV. The CDR3 length is 16 residues. CDR3 DNA: TGTACCAGCAGCAAGAGACTAGCGGGAGGAACAGGTACGCAGTATTTT. This translates into CTSSKRLAGGTGTQYF.

J is TRBJ1-5 and V is TRBV28; no firm D call. Germline CDR1 reads MDHEN; CDR2 reads SYDVKM. The CDR3 consists of 14 residues. Deletions cut 3 bases from V and 4 bases from J, with 10 bases between. This CDR3 is CASSFSSSNQPQHF. The CDR3 region has the DNA TGTGCCAGCAGTTTTTCATCCAGTAATCAGCCCCAGCATTTT.

This clonotype was recorded once. This sequence joins TRBV7-3 and TRBJ2-3; tentatively, D is TRBD1 or TRBD2 (6 bases each). The length of the CDR3 is 14 residues. V lost 0 bases and J lost 8, with 12 bases in between. The germline V gene encodes CDR1 SGHTA and CDR2 FQGTGA. As DNA, the CDR3 is TGTGCCAGCAGCTTAACACGTGGAGGGGGTACGCAGTATTTT. This sequence encodes CASSLTRGGGTQYF.

V gene TRBV7-2 combines with J gene TRBJ2-2, with 9 positions matching TRBD1. Germline V lookup: CDR1 SGHTA, CDR2 FQGNSA. This CDR3 region has 16 residues. Trimming cost V 6 bases and J 2 bases; bases outside gene matches: 7. DNA of the CDR3: TGTGCCAGCAGTTGGGACAGGGCGAGTAACACCGGGGAGCTGTTTTTT. Residues: CASSWDRASNTGELFF.

This clonotype was observed at least ten times. The gene calls are TRBV6-5 and TRBJ2-7; 11 nucleotides align to TRBD2. Germline CDR1 is MNHEY and CDR2 is SVGAGI. V trimming: 0 bases; J trimming: 5 bases; junction bases outside the gene matches: 9. CDR3 size: 17 residues. Here the CDR3 DNA reads TGTGCCAGCAGTTACTCGATAGTAACTAGCGGGAGAAACGAGCAGTACTTC. Translating it yields CASSYSIVTSGRNEQYF.

The chain is built from TRBV6-5 and TRBJ2-5, with D possibly called TRBD1 or TRBD2 (6 bases each). Germline V gives CDR1 MNHEY, CDR2 SVGAGI. Trimming removed 3 bases at V and 7 bases at J, with 15 bases between. This CDR3 has 14 amino acids. The CDR3 here is CASSYGGLGGTQYF. CDR3 nucleotides: TGTGCCAGCAGTTATGGGGGGCTCGGAGGGACCCAGTACTTC.

This clonotype was seen only once. V usage is TRBV29-1 and J usage is TRBJ2-1; D possibly matches TRBD1 or TRBD2 (6 bases each). The germline V gene encodes CDR1 SQVTM and CDR2 ANQGSEA. V was shortened by 4 bases and J by 6 bases, with 13 bases between the two germline ends. This CDR3 has 13 residues. CDR3: CSVVRGLFNEQFF. The DNA of the CDR3 is TGCAGCGTTGTTCGGGGGCTTTTCAATGAGCAGTTCTTC.

This clonotype was found a few times. The V call is TRBV29-1, the J call TRBJ1-1; no clear D gene. This CDR3 has 10 residues. Trimming left V 5 bases short and J 5 bases short, with 6 bases between. The germline gives CDR1 SQVTM, CDR2 ANQGSEA. DNA of the CDR3: TGCAGCGTTTCCTCAACTGAAGCTTTCTTT. It translates to CSVSSTEAFF.

This clonotype has just a few counts. The CDR3 DNA reads TGTGCCAGCAGTTACTCGAGGACTAGCGGGAGGAGGTCAGATACGCAGTATTTT. This encodes CASSYSRTSGRRSDTQYF. The rearrangement uses TRBV6-5 and TRBJ2-3; 14 positions match TRBD2. The CDR3 runs to 18 residues. From germline, CDR1 is MNHEY and CDR2 SVGAGI. The V gene end was trimmed by 0 bases and the J gene end by 4 bases; junction bases not matched to a gene: 6.

In its sample, this clonotype was seen many times. The chain is built from TRBV27 and TRBJ2-1; 16 bases align to TRBD2. The CDR3 sequence is 17 residues long. Unmatched junction bases numbered 6, after V lost 5 bases and J lost 5 bases. Germline CDR1 and CDR2: MNHEY and SMNVEV (reference sequence). The CDR3 sequence: CASSPGTSGRAHNEQFF. DNA of the CDR3: TGTGCCAGCAGTCCCGGGACTAGCGGGAGGGCACACAATGAGCAGTTCTTC.

This clonotype was detected only a few times. The chain is built from TRBV28 and TRBJ1-3; D call uncertain. Trimming stripped 5 bases from V and 3 bases from J, with 8 bases between. In germline, CDR1 is MDHEN, CDR2 SYDVKM. This CDR3 is 13 amino acids long. The CDR3 region has the DNA TGTGCCAGCAGTCCCAATAATGGAAACACCATATATTTT. Protein product: CASSPNNGNTIYF.